This T cell receptor (beta chain) was documented in a study of T cell repertoires in cytomegalovirus infection. Background on the study: Through public TCR beta signatures, both CMV infection and matching HLA type were indicated.

The germline V gene has CDR1 SGHVS and CDR2 FQNEAQ. This CDR3 contains 13 residues. The ends were cut back, 10 bases at V and 3 bases at J, with 13 bases in the middle. TCRdb independently ran MiXCR on the reads; one entry per CDR3 protein. The sample records 230,000 or so distinct CDR3 sequences, about a sixth being singletons. Whole-study findings and limits: The ex vivo response was dominated by HLA-C-restricted CMV-specific TCR beta clonotypes.

This clonotype was counted at least ten times. Its antigen is as yet unknown. This chain uses TRBV7-8 with TRBJ1-3, with unresolved D. This clonotype was obtained from a human donor in good health (CMV status not recorded). Some clones in this sample may be carry-over from other donors' samples. Sequenced input: CD8+ T cells from PBMCs. Here the CDR3 reads CATGGSGGNTIYF. The CDR3 region has the DNA TGTGCCACCGGAGGGAGCGGTGGAAACACCATATATTTT.